The rows below give T cell receptor beta chains drawn from one sample of a study of beta chain features in type 1 diabetes. Sequencing used immunoSEQ multiplex PCR; TCRdb keeps in-frame clones, though not all of them. This sample has hundreds of thousands of clones; about 71% occur once, and the top ten carry roughly 0.048%. Specimen: naive CD4+ T cells from blood. These TCRs come from a man aged 25-45 years in good health. Both conserved end residues are part of each CDR3. The D gene is left open where the match is weak. Some rows have no size entry. The others give once, few or many, or a class for an expanded clone.

d_call,j_call,clone_size,v_call,cdr3_nt,cdr3_aa
TRBD2,TRBJ2-3,.,TRBV7-2,TGTGCCAGCAGCTTAAAAGCGGGGGAGGCAGATACGCAGTATTTT,CASSLKAGEADTQYF
TRBD1,TRBJ1-1,.,TRBV7-2,TGTGCCAGCAGCAGCCACAGGGGTTGGGACACTGAAGCTTTCTTT,CASSSHRGWDTEAFF
.,TRBJ2-3,.,TRBV5-1,TGCGCCAGCAGCTTTCGACCCTTTCGAGATACGCAGTATTTT,CASSFRPFRDTQYF
.,TRBJ2-6,.,TRBV14,TGTGCCAGCAGCCAAGTCGGCAGGGAACGCTCTGGGGCCAACGTCCTGACTTTC,CASSQVGRERSGANVLTF
TRBD2,TRBJ2-5,.,TRBV2,TGTGCCAGCAGTGAAATGGGACTACAAGAGACCCAGTACTTC,CASSEMGLQETQYF
.,TRBJ1-2,.,TRBV29-1,TGCAGCGTTGATCGGAGTTATGGCTACACCTTC,CSVDRSYGYTF
.,TRBJ1-1,.,TRBV29-1,TGCAGCGTTTTGATGAGGAACACTGAAGCTTTCTTT,CSVLMRNTEAFF
.,TRBJ2-1,.,TRBV10-1,TGCGCCAGCAGAGATCTGACCTACAATGAGCAGTTCTTC,CASRDLTYNEQFF
TRBD2,TRBJ2-1,.,TRBV30,TGTGCCTGGAGAGCGGGACTAGTAAATGAGCAGTTCTTC,CAWRAGLVNEQFF
.,TRBJ2-5,few,TRBV29-1,TGCAGCGCCCGACAGACTGGGGAGACCCAGTACTTC,CSARQTGETQYF
.,TRBJ1-2,.,TRBV30,TGTGCCTGGAACCGAGGTGTCGCCTATGGCTACACCTTC,CAWNRGVAYGYTF
.,TRBJ1-1,.,TRBV18,TGTGCCAGCTCACCTCGGGACGGTGTTTTGGCTGAAGCTTTCTTT,CASSPRDGVLAEAFF
.,TRBJ1-1,.,TRBV29-1,TGCAGCGTTGGTCACAGGGCAAACACTGAAGCTTTCTTT,CSVGHRANTEAFF
.,TRBJ1-1,.,TRBV10-3,TGTGCCTCACAGGCCCAGAACACTGAAGCTTTCTTT,CASQAQNTEAFF
TRBD2,TRBJ2-5,few,TRBV7-8,TGTGCCAGCAAGCGGGAGGAGACCCAGTACTTC,CASKREETQYF
TRBD1,TRBJ1-5,.,TRBV29-1,TGCAGCGCCAGGACAGGGGGCGGACAGCCCCAGCATTTT,CSARTGGGQPQHF
.,TRBJ1-2,.,TRBV29-1,TGCAGCGCGGGGGCAGTTCATTATGGCTACACCTTC,CSAGAVHYGYTF
TRBD2,TRBJ2-3,.,TRBV30,TGTGCCTCCAGTCTTAGCGGGGCAATCACAGATACGCAGTATTTT,CASSLSGAITDTQYF
TRBD2,TRBJ2-5,.,TRBV5-1,TGCGCCAGCAGTGGGGCTAGCGGGAGTCAGACCCAGTACTTC,CASSGASGSQTQYF
TRBD1,TRBJ2-7,.,TRBV30,TGTGCCTGGAGTGGACAGGGAAAACCCTACGAGCAGTACTTC,CAWSGQGKPYEQYF
.,TRBJ2-3,once,TRBV18,TGTGCCAGCTCACCTCGAGGTACGATCACAGATACGCAGTATTTT,CASSPRGTITDTQYF
TRBD2,TRBJ2-1,few,TRBV25-1,TGTGCCAGCAGTGACCGACTAGCAGGATACAATGAGCAGTTCTTC,CASSDRLAGYNEQFF
.,TRBJ2-7,.,TRBV6-5,TGTGCCAGCAGTTACGGGGCCTCCTACGAGCAGTACTTC,CASSYGASYEQYF
TRBD1,TRBJ2-1,.,TRBV27,TGTGCCAGCAGTTTAGGAAAGGGGGCGCGCAATGAGCAGTTCTTC,CASSLGKGARNEQFF
.,TRBJ2-5,.,TRBV30,TGTGCCTGGAGTGGGGGGGAGACCCAGTACTTC,CAWSGGETQYF
.,TRBJ1-5,.,TRBV6-6,TGTGCCAGCAGACCCGGCAGGGACAATCAGCCCCAGCATTTT,CASRPGRDNQPQHF
.,TRBJ2-5,few,TRBV7-2,TGTGCCAGCAGCTTAGATGGCGGCCAAGAGACCCAGTACTTC,CASSLDGGQETQYF
.,TRBJ2-7,.,TRBV27,TGTGCCAGCAGTTTATTGGGCAGGATCAACGAGCAGTACTTC,CASSLLGRINEQYF
.,TRBJ2-1,few,TRBV27,TGTGCGACAAGTTTAAAAGGCAGAGACAATGAGCAGTTCTTC,CATSLKGRDNEQFF
TRBD2,TRBJ2-1,.,TRBV13,TGTGCCAGCAGCCCCCCCAGGGGTGCCATTCTAGCGGGAGTGGTTAATGAGCAGTTCTTC,CASSPPRGAILAGVVNEQFF
.,TRBJ1-5,few,TRBV30,TGTGCCTGGAGTCCCCGGTATGGGGAGCCCCAGCATTTT,CAWSPRYGEPQHF
TRBD2,TRBJ2-1,few,TRBV30,TGTGCCTGGAGTGGAGCTAGCGGGAAATCCTACAATGAGCAGTTCTTC,CAWSGASGKSYNEQFF
TRBD2,TRBJ2-5,.,TRBV7-2,TGTGCCAGCAGTCGACTAGCGGGAGTTCAAGAGACCCAGTACTTC,CASSRLAGVQETQYF
.,TRBJ2-5,.,TRBV27,TGTGCCAGCAGTACCTCCCGAGAGACCCAGTACTTC,CASSTSRETQYF
.,TRBJ2-3,once,TRBV7-2,TGTGCCAGCAGCCTCCCCTGGGCGGGGGCGAGCACAGATACGCAGTATTTT,CASSLPWAGASTDTQYF
.,TRBJ2-6,.,TRBV9,TGTGCCAGCAGCCCAAGGGGAAGTTCTGGGGCCAACGTCCTGACTTTC,CASSPRGSSGANVLTF
.,TRBJ2-1,.,TRBV9,TGTGCCAGCAGCGTCGGCGGGTCGGTCGACTACAATGAGCAGTTCTTC,CASSVGGSVDYNEQFF
.,TRBJ2-5,once,TRBV30,TGTGCCTGGAGTGTACGTAGGCGCCAAGAGACCCAGTACTTC,CAWSVRRRQETQYF
.,TRBJ2-5,few,TRBV29-1,TGCAGCGTCCTCCGGGAGACCCAGTACTTC,CSVLRETQYF
.,TRBJ2-5,.,TRBV7-2,TGTGCCAGCAGCCCCCAGGGATGGGAGACCCAGTACTTC,CASSPQGWETQYF
.,TRBJ2-4,few,TRBV14,TGTGCCAGCTCCCAGGGGAACATTCAGTACTTC,CASSQGNIQYF
TRBD1,TRBJ1-5,once,TRBV19,TGTGCCAGTAGTAAACAGGTGGCAGGGGGACAGCCCCAGCATTTT,CASSKQVAGGQPQHF
TRBD2,TRBJ2-1,.,TRBV5-6,TGTGCCAGCAGCTTGAGTTTGGGACTAGGAATATACAATGAGCAGTTCTTC,CASSLSLGLGIYNEQFF
.,TRBJ2-7,.,TRBV4-3,TGCGCCAGCAGCCAAGATAGCGGTCCCTACGAGCAGTACTTC,CASSQDSGPYEQYF
.,TRBJ1-2,.,TRBV4-3,TGCGCCAGCAGCTACACTTCCGGTGGCTACACCTTC,CASSYTSGGYTF
.,TRBJ2-1,.,TRBV7-2,TGTGCCAGCAGCCTCAGCGGAGGTCCCTCCAATGAGCAGTTCTTC,CASSLSGGPSNEQFF
.,TRBJ2-7,few,TRBV29-1,TGCAGCGTTTGGTGGACAAATTCCTACGAGCAGTACTTC,CSVWWTNSYEQYF
.,TRBJ2-3,.,TRBV29-1,TGCAGCGTTGTACAGACCACAGATACGCAGTATTTT,CSVVQTTDTQYF
.,TRBJ2-7,.,TRBV13,TGTGCCAGCAGCTTTAATTTCTACGAGCAGTACTTC,CASSFNFYEQYF
.,TRBJ2-5,.,TRBV9,TGTGCCAGCAGCGTTGGAATCGGGGAGACCCAGTACTTC,CASSVGIGETQYF
TRBD2,TRBJ2-1,.,TRBV5-4,TGTGCCAGCAGCTCCTGGGGTAGCGGGCCCTCCTACAATGAGCAGTTCTTC,CASSSWGSGPSYNEQFF
.,TRBJ2-3,.,TRBV7-8,TGTGCCAGCAGCTTAGGACTAGTAGCGACAGATACGCAGTATTTT,CASSLGLVATDTQYF
TRBD2,TRBJ2-3,.,TRBV9,TGTGCCAGCAGCGTAGCTAGCGGGGGGATCGATACGCAGTATTTT,CASSVASGGIDTQYF